This T cell receptor beta chain stems from a study of PD-1 blockade in classical Hodgkin lymphoma. Looking at the study overall: Patients were dosed intravenously with nivolumab at 3 mg/kg every 2 weeks. Study findings and constraints: Patients who began taking nivolumab under 1 year after ASCT were left out. Newly diagnosed patients had baseline TCR diversity that was reportedly lower than that of healthy donors. By cycle point C4D1, TCR diversity had risen significantly in CD4+ cells (but not CD8+ cells).

Germline CDR1 reads ENHRY; CDR2 reads SYGVKD. V was trimmed by 0 bases and J by 2 bases, leaving 8 bases between them. The CDR3 has 16 amino acids. Brentuximab vedotin exposure varied among the patients, all of whom had relapsed after autologous stem cell transplantation. A word on this clone: Its antigen is not known.

Assay used: immunoSEQ multiplex PCR; TCRdb lists only in-frame clones, some missing. The sample includes approximately 79,000 clones, roughly 91% of them seen just once. The sample consisted of peripheral blood mononuclear cells (PBMCs), taken before the second cycle of nivolumab. This receptor was taken from a human donor with classical Hodgkin lymphoma. V and J are TRBV10-3 and TRBJ2-6; D might be TRBD1 (6 bases). The CDR3 loop is CAISESRGPGANVLTF. The CDR3 DNA sequence: TGTGCCATCAGTGAGTCCAGGGGTCCTGGGGCCAACGTCCTGACTTTC.